These T cell receptor beta chains were read from a single sample in a study of blood T cell repertoires in COVID-19. Clones were read by immunoSEQ multiplex PCR, and TCRdb kept only the in-frame ones, dropping some. The sample lists about 36,000 clones; 70% to 80% were seen once. The specimen was peripheral blood. These TCRs come from a man between 60 and 75 years old with active COVID-19. Both conserved end residues are part of each CDR3. The D gene is left open where the match is weak. Size tells how often a clone was seen (once, few, many) or the class of an expanded clone, and some rows leave it out.

TRBV4-1	14	TRBJ1-2	-	few	CASSLPGQGYGYTF	TGCGCCAGCAGCCTCCCGGGACAAGGATATGGCTACACCTTC
TRBV10-3	14	TRBJ2-7	TRBD2	-	CAIRDSGLVAEQYF	TGTGCCATCAGGGACTCAGGACTAGTCGCCGAGCAGTACTTC
TRBV5-4	17	TRBJ2-5	TRBD2	few	CASSRVGTSGLDETQYF	TGTGCCAGCAGCCGGGTGGGCACTAGCGGTCTGGATGAGACCCAGTACTTC
TRBV3-1/TRBV3-2	14	TRBJ2-5	TRBD2	-	CASSSLGGQETQYF	TGTGCCAGCAGCTCCCTCGGGGGGCAAGAGACCCAGTACTTC
TRBV2	11	TRBJ2-3	-	-	CASSVEDTQYF	TGTGCCAGCAGTGTAGAGGATACGCAGTATTTT
TRBV7-2	14	TRBJ1-3	-	-	CASSFSGSGNTIYF	TGTGCCAGCAGCTTCTCAGGTTCAGGAAACACCATATATTTT
TRBV10-3	14	TRBJ2-7	TRBD2	-	CAISEQRETYEQYF	TGTGCCATCAGTGAGCAGCGGGAAACATACGAGCAGTACTTC
TRBV3-1/TRBV3-2	14	TRBJ2-7	TRBD1	-	CASSQWDRGYEQYF	TGTGCCAGCAGCCAGTGGGACAGGGGCTACGAGCAGTACTTC
TRBV4-3	14	TRBJ2-3	-	-	CASSQDQGTDTQYF	TGCGCCAGCAGCCAAGATCAGGGAACAGATACGCAGTATTTT
TRBV3-1/TRBV3-2	13	TRBJ1-5	-	-	CASSQEDSQPQHF	TGTGCCAGCAGCCAGGAGGACAGCCAGCCCCAGCATTTT
TRBV19	14	TRBJ1-2	TRBD1	-	CASSHRGQGYDYTF	TGTGCCAGTTCCCATCGAGGACAGGGCTATGACTACACCTTC
TRBV4-1	13	TRBJ2-7	-	-	CASSRVVPHEQYF	TGCGCCAGCAGCCGCGTCGTTCCCCACGAGCAGTACTTC
TRBV7-3	14	TRBJ1-1	-	-	CASSPQAGATEAFF	TGTGCCAGCAGCCCCCAAGCAGGGGCCACTGAAGCTTTCTTT
TRBV5-1	14	TRBJ1-4	-	-	CASSQGATNEKLFF	TGCGCCAGCAGTCAAGGGGCAACTAATGAAAAACTGTTTTTT
TRBV7-2	15	TRBJ2-5	-	-	CASSLDRSYQETQYF	TGTGCCAGCAGCTTAGACAGGTCGTACCAAGAGACCCAGTACTTC
TRBV19	14	TRBJ2-7	TRBD1	-	CASSPDRGSYEQYF	TGTGCCAGTAGTCCCGACAGGGGCTCCTACGAGCAGTACTTC
TRBV21-1	11	TRBJ1-1	-	-	CASLRLRRAFF	TGTGCCAGCCTACGGTTGAGGAGAGCTTTCTTT
TRBV29-1	12	TRBJ1-1	-	few	CSHSQGNTEAFF	TGCAGCCACTCCCAGGGGAACACTGAAGCTTTCTTT
TRBV5-5	16	TRBJ2-2	TRBD2	-	CASSFRLAGATGELFF	TGTGCCAGCAGCTTTCGTCTAGCGGGAGCCACCGGGGAGCTGTTTTTT
TRBV10-3	13	TRBJ2-7	-	-	CAISESRGYEQYF	TGTGCCATCAGTGAGTCCCGGGGGTACGAGCAGTACTTC
TRBV5-1	13	TRBJ2-1	-	-	CASSLDLPGEQFF	TGCGCCAGCAGCTTGGACCTCCCGGGTGAGCAGTTCTTC
TRBV30	14	TRBJ1-5	-	few	CAWSVPGHNQPQHF	TGTGCCTGGAGTGTACCCGGTCACAATCAGCCCCAGCATTTT
TRBV7-2	12	TRBJ2-7	-	-	CASSLQAYEQYF	TGTGCCAGCAGCTTACAGGCCTACGAGCAGTACTTC
TRBV6-6	18	TRBJ1-2	-	-	CASSRAILRGLAGYGYTF	TGTGCCAGCAGTCGTGCGATCCTCAGGGGCCTAGCGGGCTATGGCTACACCTTC